Listed below are T cell receptor beta chains from one sample, sequenced in a study of T cells in tuberculosis. Assay used: immunoSEQ multiplex PCR; TCRdb lists only in-frame clones, some missing. Of roughly 35,000 clones listed, approximately 94% are singletons. The sample was PBMCs. These receptors originate from a donor aged 10 to 29 with latent tuberculosis or without tuberculosis infection. Some clones in this sample may be carry-over from other donors' samples. Both conserved end residues are part of each CDR3. D genes are given only for firm matches. Only some rows state a clone size, as once, few, many or a class for expanded clones.

>.|.|TRBV10-1|TRBJ1-1
TGCGCCAGCAGTTACGTCCGGGACCGGGGGTTGACTGAAGCTTTCTTT
CASSYVRDRGLTEAFF
>.|.|TRBV5-1|TRBJ2-1
TGCGCCAGCAGCTTGGATAGAGGAGACAATGAGCAGTTCTTC
CASSLDRGDNEQFF
>TRBD1|.|TRBV19|TRBJ2-6
TGTGCCAGTAGTCCCCGACAGGGGACGTACTCTGGGGCCAACGTCCTGACTTTC
CASSPRQGTYSGANVLTF
>TRBD1|.|TRBV28|TRBJ1-2
TGTGCCAGCAGCACAGGGGGCCATTATAGGCTCCATGGCTACACCTTC
CASSTGGHYRLHGYTF
>TRBD2|.|TRBV18|TRBJ2-5
TGTGCCAGCTCACGGGCTAGCGGCAGAGAGACCCAGTACTTC
CASSRASGRETQYF
>.|.|TRBV5-5|TRBJ2-7
TGTGCCAGCAGCTTTATCGGTCAGGGAAATTACGAGCAGTACTTC
CASSFIGQGNYEQYF
>.|.|TRBV10-2|TRBJ1-6
TGCGCCAGCAACGGAGGCAATTCACCCCTCCACTTT
CASNGGNSPLHF
>.|.|TRBV25-1|TRBJ2-2
TGTGCCAGCAGTAACAACGCGAACACCGGGGAGCTGTTTTTT
CASSNNANTGELFF
>.|.|TRBV5-5|TRBJ1-4
TGTGCCAGCAGCTTGGTTATGGGGGGATCTAATGAAAAACTGTTTTTT
CASSLVMGGSNEKLFF
>TRBD1|.|TRBV19|TRBJ1-1
TGTGCCAGTAGTCCCGGGACAGATGAAGCTTTCTTT
CASSPGTDEAFF
>TRBD2|.|TRBV10-3|TRBJ2-1
TGTGCCACTTCGACTAGCGGGGAAAGAGGGAATGAGCAGTTCTTC
CATSTSGERGNEQFF
>.|.|TRBV5-6|TRBJ2-6
TGTGCCAGCAGCGGGCGGGGAGTCTCTGGGGCCAACGTCCTGACTTTC
CASSGRGVSGANVLTF
>TRBD2|few|TRBV4-3|TRBJ2-7
TGCGCCAGCAGCCAAGCCTCAGGGAGGGGCGAGCAGTACTTC
CASSQASGRGEQYF
>TRBD1|.|TRBV6-1|TRBJ1-1
TGTGCCAGCTCTCGACAGGGAACCACTGAAGCTTTCTTT
CASSRQGTTEAFF
>TRBD1|.|TRBV2|TRBJ1-5
TGTGCCAGCACCGGGACAGGGTATCAGCCCCAGCATTTT
CASTGTGYQPQHF
>.|.|TRBV30|TRBJ2-7
TGTGCCTGGTCCCACAGATTCCCCTACGAGCAGTACTTC
CAWSHRFPYEQYF
>TRBD2|.|TRBV7-2|TRBJ2-1
TGTGCCAGCAGCTTAATTAGCGGGGGGTCTCAAAATGAGCAGTTCTTC
CASSLISGGSQNEQFF
>TRBD1|.|TRBV19|TRBJ1-5
TGTGCCAGTAGTGGATCGAGGACAGGGGAAAACCAGCCCCAGCATTTT
CASSGSRTGENQPQHF
>.|once|TRBV7-6|TRBJ1-3
TGTGCCAGCAGCTTAGGATCAGGGATACACACCATATATTTT
CASSLGSGIHTIYF